A single T cell receptor (beta chain) is shown here with its context. This entry comes from a study of T cell changes during pregnancy in multiple sclerosis. Data came from immunoSEQ multiplex PCR; TCRdb stores just in-frame clones and leaves some out. Of more than 60,000 clones listed, 90% to 95% are singletons. Germline loops: CDR1 MNHEY, CDR2 SMNVEV (reference sequence). CDR3 length equals 13 residues. V was clipped by 2 bases and J by 5 bases, with 6 bases between them. The gene calls are TRBV27 and TRBJ2-2, with TRBD2 as a possible D gene (5 bases). This receptor was identified in a female donor with multiple sclerosis, enrolled in a pregnancy study. The sequences come from peripheral blood, collected before pregnancy. Here the CDR3 reads CASSLPGTGELFF. CDR3 in DNA: TGTGCCAGCAGTTTACCGGGAACCGGGGAGCTGTTTTTT.